The source of this TCR beta chain is a study of technical replicates of blood from a handful of donors. Only in-frame clones appear in the TCRdb table, and some are missing; sequencing was by immunoSEQ multiplex PCR. Of around 97,000 clones in the sample, 95% to 96% are singletons; the top ten hold 0.36%. V lost 0 bases and J lost 1, with 9 bases in between. The germline gives CDR1 SGHDN, CDR2 FVKESK. The CDR3 is made up of 15 amino acids. This clonotype was obtained from a human donor in good health. This rearrangement joins TRBV14 to TRBJ1-1; D unclear. Sample: T cells isolated from PBMCs. The CDR3: CASSQDRRPNTEAFF. The CDR3, as DNA: TGTGCCAGCAGCCAAGATCGGAGGCCGAACACTGAAGCTTTCTTT. Full variable domain (outside the CDR3, taken from reference TRBV14 and TRBJ1-1): EAGVTQFPSHSVIEKGQTVTLRCDPISGHDNLYWYRRVMGKEIKFLLHFVKESKQDESGMPNNRFLAERTGGTYSTLKVQPAELEDSGVYFCASSQDRRPNTEAFFGQGTRLTVV.